This T cell receptor (beta chain) was profiled in a study of shared clonotypes between healthy human individuals. Repertoires were generated with immunoSEQ multiplex PCR, while TCRdb's copy carries only in-frame clones and drops some. This sample yields 520,000 or so clones, of which 60% to 85% are seen a single time; approximately 12% belongs to the top ten. Between the trimmed V and J ends, which lost 0 bases and 2 bases, there was a span of 23 bases. Germline CDR1 reads LGHNA; CDR2 reads YNFKEQ. CDR3 length: 20 amino acids. A remark on this clone: This specimen includes other DNA sequences encoding the same CDR3.

Sequencing input: PBMCs. This sequence was found in a woman in her thirties or forties in good health. Some clones in this sample may be carry-over from other donors' samples. The chain joins TRBV4-2 to TRBJ2-1, with D possibly TRBD2 on 5 matching bases. The DNA for the CDR3 is TGTGCCAGCAGCCAAGACCAGCTAGCCCGGAACCTTAACACCTACAATGAGCAGTTCTTC. Translating gives CASSQDQLARNLNTYNEQFF.